These 30 T cell receptor beta chains originate from one sample sequenced in a study of cytomegalovirus exposure and HLA in healthy donors. Vbeta (60) and Jbeta (13) primers were used in the PCR. Generated by immunoSEQ multiplex PCR, the TCRdb table keeps only in-frame clones and is missing some. The top ten hold under 2.5% of the sample, which has 150,000 to 200,000 clones, about 80% seen once. The sample taken for sequencing was PBMCs. The receptors come from a man aged 50 or older in good health and CMV-seropositive.

Only a few counts were recorded for this clone. The chain joins TRBV21-1 to TRBJ2-5; the table gives TRBD1 as D, unverified against the DNA. TRBV21-1 is a pseudogene segment. This CDR3 comprises 14 residues. CDR3 sequence: CASVTGTGEETQYF. The CDR3, as DNA: TGTGCCAGCGTTACCGGGACAGGGGAAGAGACCCAGTACTTC.

CDR3 amino acids: CASSKWSGGDGETQYF. CDR3 in DNA: TGTGCCAGCAGCAAATGGAGCGGGGGGGACGGCGAGACCCAGTACTTC. The rearrangement joins TRBV27 to TRBJ2-5, with TRBD2 matching over 10 bases. Trimming removed 6 bases from V and 5 bases from J; junction bases left unmatched: 12. This CDR3 region has 16 residues. Germline V gives CDR1 MNHEY, CDR2 SMNVEV (reference sequence).

This clone was counted a few times. The chain employs TRBV27 and TRBJ2-7; no clear D. The CDR3 consists of 16 residues. V lost 8 bases, J lost 0 bases, and 20 bases lay in between. Germline-derived CDR1 and CDR2 are MNHEY and SMNVEV (reference sequence). The chain's CDR3 is CASGRHMGYSSYEQYF. The CDR3 DNA sequence: TGTGCCAGCGGCCGTCACATGGGCTACTCCTCCTACGAGCAGTACTTC.

There are a few counts of this clone. Within the sample, other DNA sequences also encode this same CDR3. This chain uses TRBV2 with TRBJ1-5; D may be TRBD1 (6 bases). This CDR3 has 14 amino acids. V was cut by 6 bases and J by 1 base, with 10 bases left in between. Germline V gene lookup returns CDR1 SNHLY and CDR2 FYNNEI. This chain's CDR3 is CASSDGQSNQPQHF. CDR3 bases: TGTGCCAGCAGCGATGGACAGAGCAATCAGCCCCAGCATTTT. The full variable domain, rest sourced from reference TRBV2 and TRBJ1-5, is EPEVTQTPSHQVTQMGQEVILRCVPISNHLYFYWYRQILGQKVEFLVSFYNNEISEKSEIFDDQFSVERPDGSNFTLKIRSTKLEDSAMYFCASSDGQSNQPQHFGDGTRLSIL.

This clone has just one count. The chain recombines TRBV7-9 with TRBJ1-1; 7 nucleotides line up with TRBD1. This CDR3 has 14 amino acids. J gave up 4 bases and V 6 bases, and 8 bases lay outside the gene matches. The germline V gene has CDR1 SEHNR and CDR2 FQNEAQ (reference sequence). CDR3 region: CASSLQGMSTEAFF. The CDR3 coding sequence is TGTGCCAGCAGTCTACAGGGGATGAGCACTGAAGCTTTCTTT.

This clone was detected once. The chain joins TRBV7-9 to TRBJ2-2; TRBD1 aligns across 7 bases. CDR3 length: 15 residues. The V segment lost 4 bases and the J segment 5 bases; nucleotides outside the gene matches: 7. Germline CDR1 is SEHNR and CDR2 is FQNEAQ (reference sequence). CDR3 region: CASSSRQGDTGELFF. The CDR3 nucleotides are TGTGCCAGCAGCTCAAGACAGGGAGATACCGGGGAGCTGTTTTTT.

The J gene is TRBJ2-3, the V gene TRBV5-1; D may be TRBD2 (6 bases). The CDR3 is 16 residues long. Germline lookup yields CDR1 SGHRS and CDR2 YFSETQ. V lost 4 bases, J lost 1 base, and 16 bases lay in between. CDR3 amino acids: CASSRTTSLGTDTQYF. The CDR3 DNA follows: TGCGCCAGCAGCCGGACGACTAGTCTTGGCACAGATACGCAGTATTTT.

This clone was seen only a few times. The rearrangement joins TRBV2 to TRBJ1-2; D is perhaps TRBD1 (5 bases). Trimming stripped 6 bases from V and 4 bases from J, with 15 bases between. Germline lookup yields CDR1 SNHLY and CDR2 FYNNEI. CDR3 size: 14 residues. This chain's CDR3 is CASRVQVLGYGYTF. As DNA, the CDR3 is TGTGCCAGCAGAGTACAGGTGCTCGGCTATGGCTACACCTTC.

The chain carries TRBV29-1 and TRBJ1-2, with no clear D. Trimming stripped 6 bases from V and 5 bases from J, with 16 bases between. The CDR3 is 13 amino acids. Germline V gene sequence: CDR1 SQVTM, CDR2 ANQGSEA. The CDR3 nucleotides read TGCAGCGTATCCCTTGTGTCCAGTTATGGCTACACCTTC. Residues: CSVSLVSSYGYTF.

This clone appeared once. The gene calls are TRBV11-2 and TRBJ2-1; a weak D match, TRBD2 (6 bases). V was shortened by 1 base and J by 8 bases, with 21 bases between the two germline ends. CDR1 is SGHAT and CDR2 is FQNNGV in the germline V gene. The CDR3 covers 17 residues. CDR3 loop: CASSLGWRAGSRYEQFF. DNA of the CDR3: TGTGCCAGCAGCTTAGGTTGGAGGGCGGGAAGTAGGTATGAGCAGTTCTTC.

V gene TRBV5-4 combines with J gene TRBJ1-1; no reliable D call. CDR1 is SGHNT, CDR2 YYREEE, per germline (reference sequence). V was trimmed by 0 bases and J by 6 bases, leaving 9 bases between them. The CDR3 runs 13 residues. CDR3 region: CASSLAGIPEAFF. The DNA of the CDR3 is TGTGCCAGCAGCTTGGCGGGGATCCCTGAAGCTTTCTTT.

This clone turned up a few times. The chain combines TRBV11-3 with TRBJ2-2; 7 positions agree with TRBD2. Germline CDR1 and CDR2: SGHNT and YENEEA. The length of the CDR3 is 17 residues. V lost 4 bases, J lost 2 bases, and 10 bases stayed unmatched. The CDR3 loop reads CASSSQVAGLNTGELFF. The DNA for the CDR3 is TGTGCCAGCAGCTCCCAGGTAGCGGGTCTAAACACCGGGGAGCTGTTTTTT.

The chain carries TRBV29-1 and TRBJ2-7; 12 bases fit TRBD1. The CDR3 length is 14 residues. Germline trimming cut 6 bases from V and 6 bases from J; bases unmatched to any gene: 9. Germline CDR1 reads SQVTM; CDR2 reads ANQGSEA. CDR3 region: CSVETGTGGLEQYF. CDR3 in DNA: TGCAGCGTAGAAACCGGGACAGGGGGCCTCGAGCAGTACTTC.

The chain joins TRBV4-1 to TRBJ1-2; D uncertain. This CDR3 spans 15 amino acids. In germline, CDR1 is MGHRA, CDR2 YSYEKL. The germline V and J ends were trimmed by 1 base and 8 bases, with 17 bases remaining between them. The CDR3 loop is CASSQVGQVREGYTF. CDR3 nucleotides: TGCGCCAGCAGCCAAGTAGGGCAGGTGAGGGAAGGCTACACCTTC.

The V and J genes are TRBV12-5 and TRBJ1-3; maybe TRBD1 (6 bases). The CDR3 spans 17 residues. Trimming took 5 bases from V and 4 from J, leaving 21 bases between them. From germline, CDR1 is LGHNT and CDR2 FRNRAP. CDR3 residues: CASGGGMGATEGNTIYF. The CDR3 nucleotides are TGTGCTAGTGGTGGGGGCATGGGGGCGACGGAAGGAAACACCATATATTTT. Complete variable domain (other parts from reference TRBV12-5 and TRBJ1-3): DARVTQTPRHKVTEMGQEVTMRCQPILGHNTVFWYRQTMMQGLELLAYFRNRAPLDDSGMPKDRFSAEMPDATLATLKIQPSEPRDSAVYFCASGGGMGATEGNTIYFGEGSWLTVV.

The gene calls are TRBV5-1 and TRBJ1-5; 10 bases agree with TRBD1. CDR1 is SGHRS and CDR2 is YFSETQ in the germline V gene. The V segment lost 5 bases and the J segment 3 bases; nucleotides outside the gene matches: 5. This CDR3 region has 15 residues. For the CDR3, the DNA is TGCGCCAGCAGGGCCGGGACAGGGGACAATCAGCCCCAGCATTTT. This codes for CASRAGTGDNQPQHF.

This chain links TRBV4-3 with TRBJ1-6; TRBD1 matches at 9 bases. J gave up 7 bases and V 5 bases, and 6 bases lay outside the gene matches. Germline CDR1 reads LGHNA; CDR2 reads YSLEER. The length of the CDR3 is 15 residues. CDR3 sequence reads: CASSNRQGENSPLHF. For the CDR3, the DNA is TGCGCCAGCAGCAATCGACAGGGGGAGAATTCACCCCTCCACTTT.

This sequence joins TRBV5-4 and TRBJ2-2, with TRBD1 identical over 7 bases. The CDR3 totals 15 residues. Germline V gives CDR1 SGHNT, CDR2 YYREEE (reference sequence). With 3 bases clipped from V and 3 bases from J, the junction kept 5 bases outside the gene matches. The DNA for the CDR3 is TGTGCCAGCAGCTCCCAGGGGGTGGACACCGGGGAGCTGTTTTTT. This codes for CASSSQGVDTGELFF. The entire variable domain, with the rest obtained from reference TRBV5-4 and TRBJ2-2, is as follows: ETGVTQSPTHLIKTRGQQVTLRCSSQSGHNTVSWYQQALGQGPQFIFQYYREEENGRGNFPPRFSGLQFPNYSSELNVNALELDDSALYLCASSSQGVDTGELFFGEGSRLTVL.

CDR3 protein: CASRRVTIGELFF. The CDR3 region has the DNA TGCGCCAGCCGGAGAGTTACAATCGGGGAGCTGTTTTTT. The chain employs TRBV5-1 and TRBJ2-2; D unresolved. The CDR3 is 13 residues long. From germline, CDR1 is SGHRS and CDR2 YFSETQ. V was pared by 7 bases and J by 7 bases, with 14 bases between. The variable domain in full, completed from reference TRBV5-1 and TRBJ2-2, reads KAGVTQTPRYLIKTRGQQVTLSCSPISGHRSVSWYQQTPGQGLQFLFEYFSETQRNKGNFPGRFSGRQFSNSRSEMNVSTLELGDSALYLCASRRVTIGELFFGEGSRLTVL.

The V gene is TRBV19, the J gene TRBJ2-7; 8 nucleotides agree with TRBD1. The V gene's germline CDR1 is LNHDA and CDR2 SQIVND (reference sequence). J was trimmed by 2 bases and V by 5 bases; bases with no gene match: 11. The CDR3 sequence is 16 residues long. The CDR3 protein is CASSRAGGVRTYEQYF. CDR3 sequence (DNA): TGTGCCAGTAGTCGGGCAGGGGGCGTAAGGACCTACGAGCAGTACTTC.

CDR3 nucleotides: TGTGCCTGGGATGCGGGACAGGGGGCCTACGAGCAGTACTTC. It specifies CAWDAGQGAYEQYF. J is TRBJ2-7 and V is TRBV30, with 11 bases lining up with TRBD1. Germline CDR1 GTSNPN, CDR2 SVGIG (reference sequence). The CDR3 has 14 residues. With V trimmed by 5 bases and J by 2 bases, 5 bases remained unmatched.

The J gene is TRBJ1-6, the V gene TRBV19; a weak D match, TRBD1 (5 bases). Germline lookup yields CDR1 LNHDA and CDR2 SQIVND (reference sequence). Trimming removed 4 bases from V and 9 bases from J, with 16 bases in between. CDR3 length: 15 residues. CDR3 loop: CASSSEGAASSPLHF. CDR3 nucleotides: TGTGCCAGTAGTAGTGAAGGGGCTGCGTCTTCACCCCTCCACTTT. Based on the CDR3 plus reference TRBV19 and TRBJ1-6, the full variable domain is DGGITQSPKYLFRKEGQNVTLSCEQNLNHDAMYWYRQDPGQGLRLIYYSQIVNDFQKGDIAEGYSVSREKKESFPLTVTSAQKNPTAFYLCASSSEGAASSPLHFGNGTRLTVT.

The rearrangement uses TRBV6-5 and TRBJ2-7, with a tentative D call TRBD1 (6 bases). The CDR3 runs 12 residues. Germline V gene lookup returns CDR1 MNHEY and CDR2 SVGAGI. V was pared by 6 bases and J by 3 bases, with 9 bases between. The CDR3 spells CASRKQGYEQYF. The CDR3 DNA follows: TGTGCCAGCAGAAAACAGGGCTACGAGCAGTACTTC.

The J gene is TRBJ2-3, the V gene TRBV5-1; TRBD2 is a possible D gene (6 bases). There are 15 residues in the CDR3. V lost 0 bases and J 2 bases, leaving 10 bases between the germline ends. Germline CDR1 is SGHRS and CDR2 is YFSETQ. CDR3 sequence reads: CASSLEWGDTDTQYF. In DNA, the CDR3 is TGCGCCAGCAGCTTGGAGTGGGGGGACACAGATACGCAGTATTTT.

The J gene is TRBJ1-2, the V gene TRBV4-2, with 10 bases identical to TRBD1. The CDR3 sequence is 18 residues long. Germline loops: CDR1 LGHNA, CDR2 YNFKEQ. Trimming at V came to 3 bases and at J to 6 bases, leaving 16 bases not matched to a gene. The CDR3 protein is CASSQEPGQGNSGNGYTF. The CDR3 DNA reads TGTGCCAGCAGCCAGGAACCGGGACAGGGGAATAGCGGCAATGGCTACACCTTC.

The V and J genes are TRBV6-6 and TRBJ2-1; 10 bases map to TRBD2. The germline V gene has CDR1 MNHNY and CDR2 SVGAGI (reference sequence). J lost 6 bases, V lost 6 bases, and 11 bases had no gene match. The CDR3 covers 16 residues. The CDR3 region is CASRSQRGGAPNEQFF. The CDR3 DNA follows: TGTGCCAGCAGATCACAGCGGGGGGGCGCCCCCAATGAGCAGTTCTTC.

The rearrangement links TRBV4-1 to TRBJ1-1; D perhaps matches TRBD1 (6 bases). The CDR3 loop spans 16 amino acids. Trimming took off 1 base at V and 6 bases at J, with 18 bases between the two ends. Germline CDR1 reads MGHRA; CDR2 reads YSYEKL. The CDR3 nucleotides are TGCGCCAGCAGCCAAGGAAGGGGGATGAGCTTCGCTGAAGCTTTCTTT. It codes for CASSQGRGMSFAEAFF.

The chain couples TRBV30 to TRBJ2-3, with TRBD2 as a possible D gene (8 bases). The CDR3 is 21 residues long. V lost 0 bases and J lost 1, with 29 bases in between. Germline V gives CDR1 GTSNPN, CDR2 SVGIG (reference sequence). CDR3 DNA: TGTGCCTGGAGTGTAGCGTCAGCAGGGGGTAGTAGCGGGGCCGGCACAGATACGCAGTATTTT. It codes for CAWSVASAGGSSGAGTDTQYF.

The V gene is TRBV5-1, the J gene TRBJ2-3; 9 bases are a match to TRBD1. The V gene's germline CDR1 is SGHRS and CDR2 YFSETQ. The CDR3 runs 17 residues. V was clipped by 4 bases and J by 2 bases; unmatched bases: 11. The CDR3 spells CASSVGAGQGPTDTQYF. The CDR3 coding sequence is TGCGCCAGCAGCGTTGGAGCGGGACAGGGACCCACAGATACGCAGTATTTT.

This clone was observed once. The V and J genes are TRBV7-2 and TRBJ2-7, with D perhaps matching TRBD1 (5 bases). The CDR3 totals 13 residues. The germline gives CDR1 SGHTA, CDR2 FQGNSA. V lost 5 bases and J lost 2, with 10 bases in between. The CDR3 protein is CASSADRTYEQYF. The DNA for the CDR3 is TGTGCCAGCAGCGCTGACAGAACCTACGAGCAGTACTTC.